This TCR beta chain was sequenced for a study of cytomegalovirus exposure and HLA in healthy donors. Study-wide results and limits: Excluded were some V segments that proved indistinguishable, including TRBV6-2 and TRBV6-3. Immune exposure was documented only through CMV serostatus. Later analysis placed DRB1 highest and HLA-C lowest in TCR association rates, which differed by HLA locus.

Both 60 Vbeta primers and 13 Jbeta primers went into the PCR. Assay: immunoSEQ multiplex PCR; the TCRdb copy retains only in-frame clones and omits some. Of 100,000 to 150,000 clones listed, about 82% were seen once; the top ten hold approximately 1.2%. Donors were ostensibly healthy at sampling, although undocumented immune exposures were probable. V trimming: 1 base; J trimming: 2 bases; junction bases outside the gene matches: 5. The length of the CDR3 is 16 residues. Germline CDR1 is SGHRS and CDR2 is YFSETQ. Details on this clone: Antigen unknown.

The receptor was isolated from a boy aged 5 to 17 in good health and CMV-seronegative. The rearrangement uses TRBV5-1 and TRBJ2-7; 11 bases line up with TRBD2. Sequenced: PBMCs. The CDR3 sequence: CASSLLPSGGTYEQYF. CDR3 DNA sequence: TGCGCCAGCAGCTTGCTTCCTAGCGGGGGGACCTACGAGCAGTACTTC.